Presented here are 29 T cell receptor beta chains from one specimen sequenced in a study of blood T cell repertoires in COVID-19. The repertoire was sequenced with immunoSEQ multiplex PCR; TCRdb's copy has only in-frame clones and lacks some. In the table there are 90,000 or so clones, around 86% of which are singletons. Sequencing was done on a sample of peripheral blood. The receptors derive from a man in his sixties with COVID-19, enrolled during active disease.

The rearrangement links TRBV7-9 to TRBJ1-2, with 10 bases aligning to TRBD1. The CDR3 runs to 14 residues. Trimming removed 6 bases from V and 8 bases from J; junction bases left unmatched: 9. Germline V gene data show CDR1 as SEHNR and CDR2 as FQNEAQ (reference sequence). CDR3 residues: CASRPPDRGRGYTF. In nucleotides, the CDR3 is TGTGCCAGCAGGCCCCCCGACAGGGGGCGAGGCTACACCTTC. Supplemented by reference TRBV7-9 and TRBJ1-2, the full variable domain reads DTGVSQNPRHKITKRGQNVTFRCDPISEHNRLYWYRQTLGQGPEFLTYFQNEAQLEKSRLLSDRFSAERPKGSFSTLEIQRTEQGDSAMYLCASRPPDRGRGYTFGSGTRLTVV.

The chain recombines TRBV6-5 with TRBJ2-7, with 9 bases aligning to TRBD2. The CDR3 has 16 residues. After removal of 2 bases from V and 4 bases from J, the junction contained 9 bases not matched to a gene. The germline V gene encodes CDR1 MNHEY and CDR2 SVGAGI. CDR3 in DNA: TGTGCCAGCAGTTACGGCCCGGGACTAGCAGAATACGAGCAGTACTTC. It codes for CASSYGPGLAEYEQYF.

This chain links TRBV3-1 (or the pseudogene TRBV3-2) with TRBJ2-7; D unclear. The germline V gene has CDR1 LGHDT and CDR2 YNNKEL (reference sequence). CDR3 length: 14 residues. Trimming removed 0 bases from V and 2 bases from J, with 8 bases in between. CDR3 in DNA: TGTGCCAGCAGCCAAGATCGAGTTACCTACGAGCAGTACTTC. As protein: CASSQDRVTYEQYF.

This clone was recorded only once. The chain combines TRBV5-1 with TRBJ1-1, with TRBD1 as a possible D gene (5 bases). This CDR3 is 14 amino acids long. V lost 1 base, J lost 4 bases, and 11 bases lay in between. Germline CDR1 and CDR2: SGHRS and YFSETQ. The CDR3 DNA is TGCGCCAGCAGCTTGTCGACAGCTTCCACTGAAGCTTTCTTT. Translating it yields CASSLSTASTEAFF.

The CDR3 DNA follows: TGTGCCAGCAGTGAAGCGGGAGCCTACGAGCAGTACTTC. This codes for CASSEAGAYEQYF. The gene calls are TRBV2 and TRBJ2-7; weak D call: TRBD2 (5 bases). This CDR3 has 13 residues. V lost 0 bases to trimming and J lost 2 bases, with 5 bases between them. CDR1 and CDR2 (germline): SNHLY, FYNNEI.

The chain uses TRBV7-8 and TRBJ2-7; D not certain. CDR3 length: 12 amino acids. Looked up from germline, CDR1 is SGHVS and CDR2 is FQNEAQ. The V end was cut by 5 bases, the J end by 6 bases, with 11 bases between. CDR3 nucleotides: TGTGCCAGCAGCCCCCGTATGAGCGAGCAGTACTTC. This codes for CASSPRMSEQYF.

The J gene is TRBJ2-3, the V gene TRBV20-1; D might be TRBD2 (5 bases). Germline CDR1 reads DFQATT; CDR2 reads SNEGSKA (reference sequence). V lost 3 bases and J lost 4, with 14 bases in between. The length of the CDR3 is 14 residues. The DNA for the CDR3 is TGCAGTGCTAGTGCTCGGGATGGAGCAGATACGCAGTATTTT. This encodes CSASARDGADTQYF.

CDR3: CASSINRAKRETQYF. The DNA for the CDR3 is TGTGCCAGTAGTATAAACAGGGCTAAAAGGGAGACCCAGTACTTC. The rearrangement links TRBV19 to TRBJ2-5; maybe TRBD1 (6 bases). With 2 bases removed from V and 5 bases from J, the gap between germline ends came to 15 bases. The length of the CDR3 is 15 residues. From germline, CDR1 is LNHDA and CDR2 SQIVND (reference sequence).

The chain links TRBV28 to TRBJ2-7; 7 bases match TRBD2. The CDR3 spans 14 residues. V shed 11 bases, J shed 4 bases, and the junction held 14 bases outside the gene matches. Germline CDR1 reads MDHEN; CDR2 reads SYDVKM. The CDR3 loop is CASGRGGFHYEQYF. The CDR3 nucleotides read TGTGCCTCAGGGCGGGGAGGGTTTCATTACGAGCAGTACTTC.

This chain links TRBV6-2 or TRBV6-3 with TRBJ2-1, with TRBD2 matching over 10 bases. The CDR3 spans 15 residues. CDR1 is MNHEY and CDR2 is SVGEGT in the germline V gene. V lost 2 bases, J lost 8 bases, and 6 bases stayed unmatched. The CDR3 DNA is TGTGCCAGCAGTTACCCCGGGACTAGCGAGGATGAGCAGTTCTTC. Translation gives CASSYPGTSEDEQFF.

The chain couples TRBV18 to TRBJ1-2; 11 nucleotides agree with TRBD1. V lost 4 bases to trimming and J lost 0 bases; unmatched junction nucleotides: 4. The CDR3 spans 16 residues. Germline assignment: CDR1 KGHSH and CDR2 LQKENI. The CDR3 DNA follows: TGTGCCAGCTCACTGGGACAGGGGGGAGCTAACTATGGCTACACCTTC. Translation gives CASSLGQGGANYGYTF.

The chain is built from TRBV27 and TRBJ1-6; TRBD1 aligns across 9 bases. V lost 2 bases and J lost 4; bases outside the gene matches: 9. CDR3 length: 18 amino acids. CDR1 is MNHEY, CDR2 SMNVEV, per germline (reference sequence). Here the CDR3 DNA reads TGTGCCAGCAGTTTACGTCCCGGGACAGGGACTTATAATTCACCCCTCCACTTT. This encodes CASSLRPGTGTYNSPLHF.

This CDR3 is CSVEGGGTGIYGYTF. CDR3 sequence (DNA): TGCAGCGTTGAAGGGGGGGGGACAGGGATCTACGGCTACACCTTC. V is TRBV29-1 and J is TRBJ1-2, with 9 nucleotides matching TRBD1. CDR1 is SQVTM and CDR2 is ANQGSEA in the germline V gene. V lost 1 base and J lost 8; bases outside the gene matches: 11. This CDR3 comprises 15 residues.

The rearrangement joins TRBV10-3 to TRBJ2-2; 9 bases are a match to TRBD2. Germline V gene lookup returns CDR1 ENHRY and CDR2 SYGVKD. The CDR3 is made up of 14 amino acids. Trimming took 10 bases from V and 4 from J; bases not matched to a gene: 7. The CDR3 reads CATIAGVGTGELFF. In DNA form, the CDR3 reads TGTGCCACGATAGCGGGAGTGGGCACCGGGGAGCTGTTTTTT.

The gene calls are TRBV4-1 and TRBJ2-1, with TRBD1 identical over 10 bases. The CDR3 contains 15 residues. Germline CDR1 and CDR2: MGHRA and YSYEKL. Trimming cost V 0 bases and J 7 bases; bases outside gene matches: 3. This CDR3 reads CASSQEEDRGNEQFF. The DNA of the CDR3 is TGCGCCAGCAGCCAAGAAGAGGACAGGGGGAATGAGCAGTTCTTC.

The rearrangement joins TRBV5-1 to TRBJ2-1; 10 bases match TRBD2. The V segment lost 4 bases and the J segment 2 bases; nucleotides outside the gene matches: 3. The CDR3 has 15 residues. Germline loops: CDR1 SGHRS, CDR2 YFSETQ. The CDR3 DNA is TGCGCCAGCAGCCTAAGCGGGAGGGCCTACAATGAGCAGTTCTTC. Its protein product is CASSLSGRAYNEQFF.

The CDR3 DNA reads as TGTGCCAGCAGCCCCTCTTGGGGCCAAACGGGCTACACCTTC. The encoded protein is CASSPSWGQTGYTF. This chain links TRBV5-4 with TRBJ1-2; D may be TRBD1 (5 bases). The CDR3 consists of 14 residues. Germline V lookup: CDR1 SGHNT, CDR2 YYREEE (reference sequence). V was clipped by 4 bases and J by 8 bases, with 18 bases between them.

The rearrangement links TRBV5-4 to TRBJ1-1, with D hard to call. This CDR3 has 14 amino acids. The germline gives CDR1 SGHNT, CDR2 YYREEE (reference sequence). Trimming removed 3 bases at V and 6 bases at J, with 15 bases between. The CDR3 region has the DNA TGTGCCAGCAGCTCCCAAGACCTGGAGGCTGAAGCTTTCTTT. It translates to CASSSQDLEAEAFF.

This clone was counted once. The J gene is TRBJ2-7, the V gene TRBV19, with 8 positions matching TRBD1. J was trimmed by 9 bases and V by 5 bases; bases with no gene match: 12. This CDR3 contains 14 residues. Germline assignment: CDR1 LNHDA and CDR2 SQIVND (reference sequence). The CDR3, as DNA: TGTGCCAGTAGTCTAACAGACAGGGGTTCGGGGCAGTACTTC. It translates to CASSLTDRGSGQYF.

CDR3 in amino acids: CASSQDWPPSGSGFF. The CDR3 bases are TGCGCCAGCAGCCAAGATTGGCCTCCTAGCGGGAGCGGATTCTTC. This chain uses TRBV4-1 with TRBJ2-1; 10 bases line up with TRBD2. This CDR3 is built from 15 residues. Germline CDR1 is MGHRA and CDR2 is YSYEKL. V was pared by 0 bases and J by 16 bases, with 12 bases of the junction left unmatched.

The chain couples TRBV28 to TRBJ2-7, with D possibly matching TRBD2 (6 bases). Trimming cost V 3 bases and J 4 bases, with 16 bases left between them. CDR3 length: 15 residues. Looked up from germline, CDR1 is MDHEN and CDR2 is SYDVKM. CDR3 sequence reads: CASSFVGNGGYEQYF. The CDR3 region has the DNA TGTGCCAGCAGTTTCGTGGGGAACGGGGGTTACGAGCAGTACTTC.

The rearrangement joins TRBV7-2 to TRBJ1-5, with D possibly being TRBD1 (5 bases). CDR1 is SGHTA and CDR2 is FQGNSA in the germline V gene. The CDR3 sequence is 14 residues long. V lost 1 base to trimming and J lost 11 bases, with 15 bases between them. CDR3 sequence: CASSLGQGPTSQHF. In nucleotides, the CDR3 is TGTGCCAGCAGCTTAGGTCAGGGCCCCACGTCCCAGCATTTT. Drawing the rest from reference TRBV7-2 and TRBJ1-5, the complete variable domain is GAGVSQSPSNKVTEKGKDVELRCDPISGHTALYWYRQSLGQGLEFLIYFQGNSAPDKSGLPSDRFSAERTGGSVSTLTIQRTQQEDSAVYLCASSLGQGPTSQHFGDGTRLSIL.

The chain recombines TRBV28 with TRBJ1-1; maybe TRBD1 (6 bases). Germline CDR1 is MDHEN and CDR2 is SYDVKM. Trimming removed 1 base at V and 5 bases at J, with 11 bases between. The CDR3 consists of 14 residues. DNA for the CDR3: TGTGCCAGCAGTTTATCGGGGGGCAGGACTGAAGCTTTCTTT. It codes for CASSLSGGRTEAFF. Based on the CDR3 plus reference TRBV28 and TRBJ1-1, the full variable domain is DVKVTQSSRYLVKRTGEKVFLECVQDMDHENMFWYRQDPGLGLRLIYFSYDVKMKEKGDIPEGYSVSREKKERFSLILESASTNQTSMYLCASSLSGGRTEAFFGQGTRLTVV.

The rearrangement links TRBV28 to TRBJ1-2; 8 nucleotides align to TRBD1. This CDR3 has 16 amino acids. V was clipped by 3 bases and J by 4 bases; unmatched bases: 10. Looked up from germline, CDR1 is MDHEN and CDR2 is SYDVKM. The CDR3 loop is CASSLAGGDPRYGYTF. For the CDR3, the DNA is TGTGCCAGCAGTTTGGCAGGGGGCGACCCGCGCTATGGCTACACCTTC.

The CDR3 DNA reads TGCAGCGTATACCGGGACAGCTATGGCTACACCTTC. Amino acids: CSVYRDSYGYTF. The chain employs TRBV29-1 and TRBJ1-2, with 7 positions matching TRBD1. With 6 bases clipped from V and 4 bases from J, the junction kept 5 bases outside the gene matches. The CDR3 is made up of 12 amino acids. CDR1 is SQVTM, CDR2 ANQGSEA, per germline.

This rearrangement joins TRBV4-1 to TRBJ1-4; tentative D call: TRBD1 (5 bases). This CDR3 has 16 amino acids. V dropped 1 base and J dropped 4 bases, with 13 bases sitting between them. From germline, CDR1 is MGHRA and CDR2 YSYEKL. CDR3 protein: CASSQGSGHYNEKLFF. CDR3 bases: TGCGCCAGCAGCCAAGGTTCAGGACACTATAATGAAAAACTGTTTTTT.

The gene calls are TRBV4-2 and TRBJ2-7; D unclear. Germline assignment: CDR1 LGHNA and CDR2 YNFKEQ. CDR3 length: 17 amino acids. Deletions cut 2 bases from V and 2 bases from J, with 19 bases between. In DNA form, the CDR3 reads TGTGCCAGCAGCCAATTGCGCGGCACTCCTACGCCCTACGAGCAGTACTTC. This translates into CASSQLRGTPTPYEQYF.

The rearrangement joins TRBV4-1 to TRBJ2-2, with unresolved D. The CDR3 is made up of 15 amino acids. V lost 1 base to trimming and J lost 3 bases, with 9 bases between them. CDR1 MGHRA and CDR2 YSYEKL come from the germline V gene. This CDR3 is CASSQVIVYTGELFF. The CDR3 DNA reads TGCGCCAGCAGCCAAGTTATAGTATACACCGGGGAGCTGTTTTTT.

This rearrangement joins TRBV7-2 to TRBJ2-1, with 8 bases lining up with TRBD2. Per germline, CDR1 SGHTA and CDR2 FQGNSA. This CDR3 has 15 residues. V trimming: 0 bases; J trimming: 2 bases; junction bases outside the gene matches: 0. The CDR3 protein is CASSLASGTYNEQFF. The CDR3 DNA sequence: TGTGCCAGCAGCTTAGCTAGCGGGACCTACAATGAGCAGTTCTTC. Full variable domain (rest looked up from reference TRBV7-2 and TRBJ2-1): GAGVSQSPSNKVTEKGKDVELRCDPISGHTALYWYRQSLGQGLEFLIYFQGNSAPDKSGLPSDRFSAERTGGSVSTLTIQRTQQEDSAVYLCASSLASGTYNEQFFGPGTRLTVL.